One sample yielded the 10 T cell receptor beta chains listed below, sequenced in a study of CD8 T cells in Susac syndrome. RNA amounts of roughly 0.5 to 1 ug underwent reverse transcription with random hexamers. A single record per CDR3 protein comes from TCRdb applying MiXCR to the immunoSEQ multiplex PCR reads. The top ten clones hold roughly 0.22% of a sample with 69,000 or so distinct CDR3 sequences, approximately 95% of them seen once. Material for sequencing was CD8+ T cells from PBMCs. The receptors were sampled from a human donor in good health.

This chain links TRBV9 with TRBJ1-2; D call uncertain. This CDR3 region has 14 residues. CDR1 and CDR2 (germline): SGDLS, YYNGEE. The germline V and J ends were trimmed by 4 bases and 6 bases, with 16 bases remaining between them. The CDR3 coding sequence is TGTGCCAGCAGCTCCCCCGGGTCCCCTCATGGCTACACCTTC. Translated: CASSSPGSPHGYTF.

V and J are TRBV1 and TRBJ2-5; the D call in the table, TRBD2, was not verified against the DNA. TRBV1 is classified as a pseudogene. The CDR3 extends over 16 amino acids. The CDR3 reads CTSSQPGTRPQETQYF. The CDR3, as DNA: TGCACCAGCAGCCAGCCCGGGACTAGACCTCAAGAGACCCAGTACTTC.

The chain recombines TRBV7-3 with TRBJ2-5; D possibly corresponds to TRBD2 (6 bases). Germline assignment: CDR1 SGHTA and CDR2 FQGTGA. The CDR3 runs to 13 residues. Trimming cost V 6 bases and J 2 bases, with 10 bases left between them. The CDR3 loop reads CASSRDLQETQYF. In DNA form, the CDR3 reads TGTGCCAGCAGTCGGGACTTACAAGAGACCCAGTACTTC. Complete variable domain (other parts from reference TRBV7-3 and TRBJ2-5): GAGVSQTPSNKVTEKGKYVELRCDPISGHTALYWYRQSLGQGPEFLIYFQGTGAADDSGLPNDRFFAVRPEGSVSTLKIQRTERGDSAVYLCASSRDLQETQYFGPGTRLLVL.

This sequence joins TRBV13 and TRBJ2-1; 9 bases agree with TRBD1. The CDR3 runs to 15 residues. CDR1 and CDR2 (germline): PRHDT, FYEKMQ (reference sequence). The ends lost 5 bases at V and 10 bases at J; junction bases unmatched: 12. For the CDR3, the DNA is TGTGCCAGCAGCCCTCCTCCGACAGGGGGAAAGGAGCAGTTCTTC. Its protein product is CASSPPPTGGKEQFF. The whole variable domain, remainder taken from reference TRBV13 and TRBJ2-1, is AAGVIQSPRHLIKEKRETATLKCYPIPRHDTVYWYQQGPGQDPQFLISFYEKMQSDKGSIPDRFSAQQFSDYHSELNMSSLELGDSALYFCASSPPPTGGKEQFFGPGTRLTVL.

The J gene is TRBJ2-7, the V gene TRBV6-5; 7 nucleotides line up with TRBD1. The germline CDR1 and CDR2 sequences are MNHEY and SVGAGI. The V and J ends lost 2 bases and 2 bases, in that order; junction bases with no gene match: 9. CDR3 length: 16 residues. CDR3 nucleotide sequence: TGTGCCAGCAGTTACGGGACCGGGACAGTCACCTACGAGCAGTACTTC. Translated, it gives CASSYGTGTVTYEQYF.

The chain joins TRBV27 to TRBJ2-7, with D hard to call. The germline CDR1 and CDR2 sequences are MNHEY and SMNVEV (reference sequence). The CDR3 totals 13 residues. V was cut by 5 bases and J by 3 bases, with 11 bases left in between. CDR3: CASSHSRSYEQYF. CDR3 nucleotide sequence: TGTGCCAGCAGTCATTCAAGGAGCTACGAGCAGTACTTC.

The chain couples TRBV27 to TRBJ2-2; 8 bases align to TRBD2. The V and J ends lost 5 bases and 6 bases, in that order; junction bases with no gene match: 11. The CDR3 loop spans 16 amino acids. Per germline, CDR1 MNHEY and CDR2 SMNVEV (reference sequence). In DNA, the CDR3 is TGTGCCAGCAGTCCCTTATCGGGGGGGCGGGCCGGGGAGCTGTTTTTT. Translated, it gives CASSPLSGGRAGELFF.

CDR3 coding DNA: TGTGCCAGCAGCTTAGAATCAGGGACGAATGAGCAGTTCTTC. The encoded protein is CASSLESGTNEQFF. The gene calls are TRBV13 and TRBJ2-1; tentatively, D is TRBD1 or TRBD2 (5 bases each). The CDR3 spans 14 residues. CDR1 PRHDT and CDR2 FYEKMQ come from the germline V gene (reference sequence). Trimming shortened V by 1 base and J by 7 bases, and 11 bases separated the two germline ends.

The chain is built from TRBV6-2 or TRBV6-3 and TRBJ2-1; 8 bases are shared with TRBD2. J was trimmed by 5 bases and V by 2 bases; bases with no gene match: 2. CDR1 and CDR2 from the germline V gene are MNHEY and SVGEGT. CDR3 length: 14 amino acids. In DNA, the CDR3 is TGTGCCAGCAGTTACCTCGGGGGGGACAATGAGCAGTTCTTC. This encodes CASSYLGGDNEQFF.

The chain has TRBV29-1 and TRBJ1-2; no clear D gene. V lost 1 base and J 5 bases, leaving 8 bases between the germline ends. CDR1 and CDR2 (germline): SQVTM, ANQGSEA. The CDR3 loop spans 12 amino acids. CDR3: CSVEGAGYGYTF. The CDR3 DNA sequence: TGCAGCGTTGAAGGGGCGGGGTATGGCTACACCTTC.